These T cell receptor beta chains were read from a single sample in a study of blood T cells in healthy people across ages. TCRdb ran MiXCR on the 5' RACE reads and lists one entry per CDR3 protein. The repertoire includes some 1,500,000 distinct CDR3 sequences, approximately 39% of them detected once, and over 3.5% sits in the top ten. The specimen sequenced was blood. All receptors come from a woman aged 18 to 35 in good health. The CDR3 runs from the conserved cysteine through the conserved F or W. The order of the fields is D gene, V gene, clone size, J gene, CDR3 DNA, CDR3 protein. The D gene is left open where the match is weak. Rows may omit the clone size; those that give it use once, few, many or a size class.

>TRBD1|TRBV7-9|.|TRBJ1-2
TGTGCCAGCGGCTTAACAGGGGTATATGGCTACACCTTC
CASGLTGVYGYTF
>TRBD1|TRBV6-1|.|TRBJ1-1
TGTGCCAGCAGGAGGGGGACAGAGGGGGACACTGAAGCTTTCTTT
CASRRGTEGDTEAFF
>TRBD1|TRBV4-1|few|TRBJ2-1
TGCGCCAGCAGCCACCCGGGACAGGGGGTCGATGAGCAGTTCTTC
CASSHPGQGVDEQFF
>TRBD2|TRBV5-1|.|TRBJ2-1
TGCGCCAGCAGCTTGTCCCTAGCGGGAGGGCCGGAGTTCTTC
CASSLSLAGGPEFF
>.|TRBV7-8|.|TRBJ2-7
TGTGCCAGCAGTCGGGACAACAATGAGCAGTACTTC
CASSRDNNEQYF
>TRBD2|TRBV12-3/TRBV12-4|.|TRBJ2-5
TGTGCCAGCAGTTCAGCGGGAGCGGGGGCAAGTGAGCAGTACTTC
CASSSAGAGASEQYF
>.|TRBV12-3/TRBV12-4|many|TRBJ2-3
TGTGCCAGCAGTTTGGGGGGGCCCACAGATACGCAGTATTTT
CASSLGGPTDTQYF
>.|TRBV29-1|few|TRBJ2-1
TGCAGCGTTGGCAATGACGAGCAGTTCTTC
CSVGNDEQFF
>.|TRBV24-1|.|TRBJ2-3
TGTGCCACCAGTGCTGGGCGGGACCGCACAAATACGCAGTATTTT
CATSAGRDRTNTQYF
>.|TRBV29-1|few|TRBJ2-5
TGCAGCGTCGGCGCAGGGCCGAGGGAGACCCAGTACTTC
CSVGAGPRETQYF
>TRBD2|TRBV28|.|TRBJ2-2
TGTGCCAGCAGTTGGGCGGGAGTAACGGGCACCGGGGAGCTGTTTTTT
CASSWAGVTGTGELFF
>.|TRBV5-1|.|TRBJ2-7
TGCGCCAGCAGCTCCCCGTATACGGAATTCTACGAGCAGTACTTC
CASSSPYTEFYEQYF
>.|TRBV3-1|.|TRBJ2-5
TGTGCCAGCAGCCAAGATGGGGCACTTCGGGAGACCCAGTACTTC
CASSQDGALRETQYF
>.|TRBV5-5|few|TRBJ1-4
TGTGCCAGCAGCTTGGGGATTAGGGGTGAAAAACTGTTTTTT
CASSLGIRGEKLFF
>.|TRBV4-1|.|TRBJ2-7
TGCGCCAGCAGCCAAGGCGCCAATTCCCACGAGCAGTACTTC
CASSQGANSHEQYF
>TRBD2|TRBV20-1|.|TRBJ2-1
TGCAGTGCTCCAGCGGGAGGCGGGCAGTTCTTC
CSAPAGGGQFF
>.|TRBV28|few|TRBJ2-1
TGTGCCAGCAGTTTTAACTGGCAGGATGAGCAGTTCTTC
CASSFNWQDEQFF
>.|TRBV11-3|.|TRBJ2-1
TGTGCCAGCAGCCGTCACCGGGGCTCCTACAATGAGCAGTTCTTC
CASSRHRGSYNEQFF
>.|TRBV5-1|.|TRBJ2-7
TGCGCCAGCGGCTTTGGAGGGTACGAGCAGTACTTC
CASGFGGYEQYF
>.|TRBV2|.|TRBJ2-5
TGTGCCAGCAACCCGATGGACCAAGAGACCCAGTACTTC
CASNPMDQETQYF
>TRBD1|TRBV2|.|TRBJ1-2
TGTGCCAGCAGCGGGACAGGCCTGTATGGCTACACCTTC
CASSGTGLYGYTF
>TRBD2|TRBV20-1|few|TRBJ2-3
TGCAGTGCTAGCGGGAGGGCCGAGGATACGCAGTATTTT
CSASGRAEDTQYF
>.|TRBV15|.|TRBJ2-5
TGTGCCACCAGCAGAGAAGGGACCCAGTACTTC
CATSREGTQYF
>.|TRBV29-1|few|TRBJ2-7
TGCAGCGCTCTTGTGGACAATGAGCAGTACTTC
CSALVDNEQYF
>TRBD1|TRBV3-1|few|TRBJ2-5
TGTGCCAGCAGCCCTCGGACAGGGGTAGATGAGACCCAGTACTTC
CASSPRTGVDETQYF
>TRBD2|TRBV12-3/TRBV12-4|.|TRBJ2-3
TGTGCCAGCAGTTTACCGAGCGGGAGAGGGACGCAGTATTTT
CASSLPSGRGTQYF
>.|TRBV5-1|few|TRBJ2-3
TGCGCCAGCAGCTTGGCCTTTGGGCCTCAACGCACAGATACGCAGTATTTT
CASSLAFGPQRTDTQYF
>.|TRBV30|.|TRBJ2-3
TGTGCCTGGAGTGTAGCAGGGGCAGCAGATACGCAGTATTTT
CAWSVAGAADTQYF
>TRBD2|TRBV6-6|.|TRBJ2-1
TGTGCCAGCAGTTACTCGCCACGAGCGGGAGGAGAGACCCAGTTCTTC
CASSYSPRAGGETQFF
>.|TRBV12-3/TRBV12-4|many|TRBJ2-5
TGTGCCAGCAGGTTTCTCGATGAGCAGTACTTC
CASRFLDEQYF
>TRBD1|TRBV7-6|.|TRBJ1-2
TGTGCCAGCAGCAGCACAGGGGTTAATGGCTACACCTTC
CASSSTGVNGYTF
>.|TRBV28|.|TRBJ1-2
TGTGCCAGCAGTTTACCGCAAACCAATCTGAGGGGCTACACCTTC
CASSLPQTNLRGYTF
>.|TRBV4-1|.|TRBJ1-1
TGCGCCAGCAGGCCCGGGACAATGAGCACTGAAGCTTTCTTT
CASRPGTMSTEAFF
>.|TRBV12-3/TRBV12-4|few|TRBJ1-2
TGTGCCACATCGCAGGGCCCCTCAGGCTACACCTTC
CATSQGPSGYTF
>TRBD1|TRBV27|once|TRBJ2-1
TGTGCCGTACAGGGGCCTACAGGGGTGGGTGAGCAGTTCTTC
CAVQGPTGVGEQFF
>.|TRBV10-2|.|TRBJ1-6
TGCGCCAGCAGTGAGTCCCTGTCACCCCTCCACTTT
CASSESLSPLHF
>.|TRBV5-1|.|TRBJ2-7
TGCGCCAGCAGCTTTAAGGCCGAGCAGTACTTC
CASSFKAEQYF
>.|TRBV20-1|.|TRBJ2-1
TGCAGTGCTAGACTAGCTGCAAATGAGCAGTTCTTC
CSARLAANEQFF
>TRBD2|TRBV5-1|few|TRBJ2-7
TGCGCCAGCAGCTTTCTAGCGGGAGGTATCTACGAGCAGTACTTC
CASSFLAGGIYEQYF
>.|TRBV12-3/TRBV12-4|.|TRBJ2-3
TGTGCCAGCAAAAAACAGATGAGCGCAGATACGCAGTATTTT
CASKKQMSADTQYF
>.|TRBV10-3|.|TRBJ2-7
TGTGCCATCAGTGAGTCGGCAGGCCAACCCTACGAGCAGTACTTC
CAISESAGQPYEQYF
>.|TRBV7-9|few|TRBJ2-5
TGTGCCGTTTGGGGTAGCGGCCAAGAGACCCAGTACTTC
CAVWGSGQETQYF
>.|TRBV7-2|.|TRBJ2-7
TGTGCCAGCAGCTTAGCGGCCTACAATGAGCAGTACTTC
CASSLAAYNEQYF
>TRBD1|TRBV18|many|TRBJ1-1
TGTGCCAGCTCACCGCAGGGGGGAAACACTGAAGCTTTCTTT
CASSPQGGNTEAFF
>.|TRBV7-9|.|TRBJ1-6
TGTGCCAGCAGCTCCTTTGAGGGGCCCAATTCACCCCTCCACTTT
CASSSFEGPNSPLHF
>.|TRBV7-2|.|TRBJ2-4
TGTGCCAGCAGCGGGAACACCATGAGGGAGCAGTACTTC
CASSGNTMREQYF